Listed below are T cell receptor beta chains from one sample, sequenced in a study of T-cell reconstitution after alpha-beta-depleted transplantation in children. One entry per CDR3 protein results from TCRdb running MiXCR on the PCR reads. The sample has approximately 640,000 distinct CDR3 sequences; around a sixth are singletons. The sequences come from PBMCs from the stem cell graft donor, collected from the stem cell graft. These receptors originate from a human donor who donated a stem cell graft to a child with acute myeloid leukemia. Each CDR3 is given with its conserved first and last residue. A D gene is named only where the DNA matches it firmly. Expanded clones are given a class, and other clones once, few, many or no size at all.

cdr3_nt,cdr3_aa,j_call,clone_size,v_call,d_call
TGTGCCAGCAGTTCAGCGGGCCTCCGGGGAGAGACCCAGTACTTC,CASSSAGLRGETQYF,TRBJ2-5,many,TRBV12-3/TRBV12-4,-
TGTGCCAGCAGCTATAGCGGGGGGGACTACAATGAGCAGTTCTTC,CASSYSGGDYNEQFF,TRBJ2-1,many,TRBV7-2,TRBD2
TGTGCCAGCAGTGACCCTGAATCTCACTCTGGAAACACCATATATTTT,CASSDPESHSGNTIYF,TRBJ1-3,-,TRBV25-1,-
TGCGCCAGCAGCAAAGCGGACTCCTACAATGAGCAGTTCTTC,CASSKADSYNEQFF,TRBJ2-1,few,TRBV5-1,-
TGCGCCAGCAGCCAGGGGGGCGGGGGGACTTCCAATGAGCAGTTCTTC,CASSQGGGGTSNEQFF,TRBJ2-1,-,TRBV4-3,TRBD2
TGTGCCAGCAGCCCCTCCAGTGTCAGGGGACCCTCTGGAACTGGGGCCAACGTCCTGACTTTC,CASSPSSVRGPSGTGANVLTF,TRBJ2-6,few,TRBV7-6,-
TGCGCCAGCAGCTTCAGGGGTGGGAACACAGATACGCAGTATTTT,CASSFRGGNTDTQYF,TRBJ2-3,many,TRBV5-1,-
TGCAGTGCTAAGGCGGGGGGAGGGATCGAGACCCAGTACTTC,CSAKAGGGIETQYF,TRBJ2-5,few,TRBV20-1,TRBD2
TGTGCCAGCAGTTTAGCTTTCCCGATAAACTCCTACAATGAGCAGTTCTTC,CASSLAFPINSYNEQFF,TRBJ2-1,many,TRBV12-3/TRBV12-4,-
TGCAGTGCTAGAGATTTCTTACGAAGCACAGATACGCAGTATTTT,CSARDFLRSTDTQYF,TRBJ2-3,many,TRBV20-1,-
TGTGCCATCAGTGGGACTAGCGGGGTCTCCTACAATGAGCAGTTCTTC,CAISGTSGVSYNEQFF,TRBJ2-1,-,TRBV10-3,TRBD2
TGCGCCAGCAGCCAAGTAGGCGGGGCCGTCTACAATGAGCAGTTCTTC,CASSQVGGAVYNEQFF,TRBJ2-1,-,TRBV4-3,-
TGTGCCAGCAGCTTGAGGGGCGGGACAGGGTTAGCACAAGCGACAGATACGCAGTATTTT,CASSLRGGTGLAQATDTQYF,TRBJ2-3,many,TRBV11-2,TRBD1
TGCAGTGCTCGTCAGCGGCAACTTTACAATGAGCAGTTCTTC,CSARQRQLYNEQFF,TRBJ2-1,-,TRBV20-1,-
TGCGCCAGCAGCTTGAGTCGGGGAATGAACACTGAAGCTTTCTTT,CASSLSRGMNTEAFF,TRBJ1-1,-,TRBV5-1,-
TGTGCCAGCAGCTTAGACGGGACGGATCAGTACTTC,CASSLDGTDQYF,TRBJ2-4,-,TRBV7-3,-
TGTGCCAGCAGCCCCGGGGCCTACGAGCAGTACTTC,CASSPGAYEQYF,TRBJ2-7,many,TRBV6-5,-
TGTGCCAGCAGCCCCCTTTCCACCTACAATGAGCAGTTCTTC,CASSPLSTYNEQFF,TRBJ2-1,-,TRBV7-9,-
TGCAGTGCTAGTTCGGGATCCCGCACTGAAGCTTTCTTT,CSASSGSRTEAFF,TRBJ1-1,many,TRBV20-1,-
TGTGCCAGCAGTACCTGGGGAAGGTCCGGGGAGCTGTTTTTT,CASSTWGRSGELFF,TRBJ2-2,many,TRBV2,-